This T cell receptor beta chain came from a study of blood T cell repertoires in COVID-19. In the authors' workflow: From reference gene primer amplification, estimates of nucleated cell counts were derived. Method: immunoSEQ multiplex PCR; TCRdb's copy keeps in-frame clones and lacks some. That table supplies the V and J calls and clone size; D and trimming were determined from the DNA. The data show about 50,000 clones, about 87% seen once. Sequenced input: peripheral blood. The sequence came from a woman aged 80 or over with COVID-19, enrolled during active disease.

CDR3: CASSSGLTYEQYF. In DNA, the CDR3 is TGTGCCAGCAGCTCCGGACTGACCTACGAGCAGTACTTC. V gene TRBV11-2 combines with J gene TRBJ2-7, with TRBD2 as a possible D gene (5 bases). This CDR3 is built from 13 residues. CDR1 and CDR2 from the germline V gene are SGHAT and FQNNGV. V was pared by 4 bases and J by 2 bases, with 9 bases between.